This record covers a single T cell receptor beta chain. This entry belongs to a study of blood T cell repertoires in COVID-19. Overall study context: PBMCs, B-cell-depleted T cells, or T cells provided the cDNA or gDNA that made up the material.

The CDR3 sequence is 15 residues long. Unmatched junction bases numbered 4, after V lost 0 bases and J lost 3 bases. Germline CDR1 is SGHRS and CDR2 is YFSETQ. Generated by immunoSEQ multiplex PCR, the TCRdb table keeps only in-frame clones and is missing some. This table has 200,000 to 250,000 clones, 87% appearing once. The chain recombines TRBV5-1 with TRBJ1-1; TRBD1 agrees at 8 bases. Sequenced sample: peripheral blood. This clonotype was sampled from a young man with active or convalescent COVID-19. CDR3 in DNA: TGCGCCAGCAGCTTGGGGACAGGGTATGACACTGAAGCTTTCTTT. Amino acid sequence: CASSLGTGYDTEAFF.